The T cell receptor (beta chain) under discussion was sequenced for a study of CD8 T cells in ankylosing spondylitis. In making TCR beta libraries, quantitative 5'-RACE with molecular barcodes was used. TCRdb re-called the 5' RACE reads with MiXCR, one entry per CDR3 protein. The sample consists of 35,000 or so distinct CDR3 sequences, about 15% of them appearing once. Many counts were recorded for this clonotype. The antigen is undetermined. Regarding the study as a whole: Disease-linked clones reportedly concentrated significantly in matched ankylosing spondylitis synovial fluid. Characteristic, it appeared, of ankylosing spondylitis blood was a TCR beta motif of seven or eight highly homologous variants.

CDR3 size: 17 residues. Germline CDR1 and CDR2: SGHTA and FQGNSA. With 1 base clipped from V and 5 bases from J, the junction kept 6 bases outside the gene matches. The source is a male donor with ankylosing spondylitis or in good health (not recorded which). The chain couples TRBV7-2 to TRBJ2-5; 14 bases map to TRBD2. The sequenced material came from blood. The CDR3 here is CASSLEGTSGRWETQYF. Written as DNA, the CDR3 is TGTGCCAGCAGCTTAGAAGGGACTAGCGGGAGATGGGAGACCCAGTACTTC.